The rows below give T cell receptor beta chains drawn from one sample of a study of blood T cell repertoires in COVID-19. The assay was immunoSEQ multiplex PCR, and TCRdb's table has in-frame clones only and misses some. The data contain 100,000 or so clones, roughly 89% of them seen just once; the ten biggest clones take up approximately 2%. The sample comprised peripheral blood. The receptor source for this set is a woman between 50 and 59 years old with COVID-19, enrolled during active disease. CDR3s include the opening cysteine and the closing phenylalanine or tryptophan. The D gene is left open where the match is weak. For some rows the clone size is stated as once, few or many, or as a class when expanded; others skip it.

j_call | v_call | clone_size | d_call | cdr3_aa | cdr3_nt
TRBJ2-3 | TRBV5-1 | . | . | CASSPDSSTDTQYF | TGCGCCAGCAGTCCAGACTCTAGCACAGATACGCAGTATTTT
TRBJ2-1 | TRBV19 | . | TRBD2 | CASRPAGGPVNEQFF | TGTGCCAGTAGACCAGCGGGGGGGCCAGTCAATGAGCAGTTCTTC
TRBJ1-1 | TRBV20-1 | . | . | CSARQGKGAFF | TGCAGTGCTAGACAGGGGAAGGGTGCTTTCTTT
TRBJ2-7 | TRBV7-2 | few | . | CASSLEALSYEQYF | TGTGCCAGCAGCTTAGAAGCGCTTTCCTACGAGCAGTACTTC
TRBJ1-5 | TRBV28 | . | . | CASSTHLGGNQPQHF | TGTGCCAGCAGTACTCATTTGGGGGGGAATCAGCCCCAGCATTTT
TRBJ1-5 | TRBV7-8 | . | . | CASSRLNQPQHF | TGTGCCAGCAGCCGACTCAATCAGCCCCAGCATTTT
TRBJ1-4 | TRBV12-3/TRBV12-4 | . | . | CASRPRTHEKLFF | TGTGCCAGCAGGCCCCGGACACATGAAAAACTGTTTTTT
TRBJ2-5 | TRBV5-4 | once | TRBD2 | CASSLVRGGRETQYF | TGTGCCAGCAGCTTGGTACGGGGGGGCCGGGAGACCCAGTACTTC
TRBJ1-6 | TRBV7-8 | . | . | CASSSELNSPLHF | TGTGCCAGCAGCTCCGAGCTAAATTCACCCCTCCACTTT
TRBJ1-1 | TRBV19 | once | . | CATPPRVSEAFF | TGTGCCACCCCACCCAGGGTCTCTGAAGCTTTCTTT
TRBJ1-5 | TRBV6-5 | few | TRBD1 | CASSRDRGQPQHF | TGTGCCAGCAGCCGGGACAGGGGTCAGCCCCAGCATTTT
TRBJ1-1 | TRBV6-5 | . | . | CARLAGELNTEAFF | TGTGCCAGGCTTGCGGGGGAGCTGAACACTGAAGCTTTCTTT
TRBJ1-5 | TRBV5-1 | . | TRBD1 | CASSSGQGAIQPQHF | TGCGCCAGCAGCTCGGGACAGGGGGCGATTCAGCCCCAGCATTTT
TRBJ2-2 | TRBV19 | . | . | CASSIARGTGELFF | TGTGCCAGTAGTATAGCACGGGGTACCGGGGAGCTGTTTTTT
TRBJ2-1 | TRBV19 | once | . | CASSIDPSGREQFF | TGTGCCAGTAGTATAGACCCCTCGGGGAGGGAGCAGTTCTTC
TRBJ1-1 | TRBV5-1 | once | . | CASSLATANTEAFF | TGCGCCAGCAGCTTGGCCACAGCGAACACTGAAGCTTTCTTT